Listed below are T cell receptor beta chains from one sample, sequenced in a study of regulatory T cells in long-lasting Graves disease. TCRdb re-called the multiplex PCR reads with MiXCR, one entry per CDR3 protein. This sample has about 540,000 distinct CDR3 sequences, with less than 15% found just once. Separately, the same data were catalogued under a study of T cells in Graves' hyperthyroidism and ophthalmopathy.

The material was peripheral blood mononuclear cells (PBMCs), obtained at new diagnosis, from a patient treated with antithyroid drugs. These receptors all stem from a man aged 30 to 39 with Graves disease. Each CDR3 is given with its conserved first and last residue. D genes are given only for firm matches. A row's size may be missing; if present it is once, few, many or a size class.

>NA|TRBJ1-2|few|TRBV12-3/TRBV12-4
TGTGCCAGCAGTTTGGACAGTCCAATCTATGGCTACACCTTC
CASSLDSPIYGYTF
>TRBD1|TRBJ1-3|NA|TRBV7-9
TGTGCCAGCAGCCCACGTGGACAGGGGGTGACCGGAAACACCATATATTTT
CASSPRGQGVTGNTIYF
>TRBD1|TRBJ2-1|many|TRBV11-1
TGTGCCAGCAGCCTAGGGGGCCCTCCCTTAGAGCAGTTCTTC
CASSLGGPPLEQFF
>NA|TRBJ1-4|few|TRBV6-1
TGTGCCAGCAGTCCCTCCGGGAACCCGGGGCCCCGAAATGAAAAACTGTTTTTT
CASSPSGNPGPRNEKLFF
>NA|TRBJ2-7|many|TRBV27
TGTGCCAGCAGTTCCTACCAGGGCTACGAGCAGTACTTC
CASSSYQGYEQYF
>TRBD2|TRBJ2-4|many|TRBV20-1
TGCAGTGCTAGAGATCTGGCGGGAGGGGGGGTAGACATTCAGTACTTC
CSARDLAGGGVDIQYF
>NA|TRBJ2-1|NA|TRBV30
TGTGCCTGGAGTGCGGGACTCAGACGCGATGAGCAGTTCTTC
CAWSAGLRRDEQFF
>TRBD1|TRBJ1-1|many|TRBV20-1
TGCAGTGCTAGCCGGACAGGGCTCTATCTCTCTGAAGCTTTCTTT
CSASRTGLYLSEAFF
>TRBD2|TRBJ2-7|many|TRBV12-5
TGTGCTAGTGCCGGAGCGGGAGGGGCCTACGAGCAGTACTTC
CASAGAGGAYEQYF
>NA|TRBJ2-3|many|TRBV12-5
TGTGCTAGTGGGAAGCCCCCTAGCTCCACAGATACGCAGTATTTT
CASGKPPSSTDTQYF
>NA|TRBJ2-3|NA|TRBV30
TGTGCCTGGAGTGTATTCGGCAGCCTCACAGATACGCAGTATTTT
CAWSVFGSLTDTQYF
>TRBD2|TRBJ2-7|NA|TRBV4-2
TGTGCCAGCAGCCAAGTACTAGCGGGAGCCTACGAGCAGTACTTC
CASSQVLAGAYEQYF
>NA|TRBJ1-1|many|TRBV12-3/TRBV12-4
TGTGCCAGCAGTTCTGACATGAACACTGAAGCTTTCTTT
CASSSDMNTEAFF
>NA|TRBJ1-1|many|TRBV27
TGTGCCAGCACCACGGTCAGTAACACTGAAGCTTTCTTT
CASTTVSNTEAFF
>TRBD1|TRBJ1-4|NA|TRBV29-1
TGCAGCGTTGAGGATGGAGGAGGGGGCCATTATAAGAATGAAAAACTGTTTTTT
CSVEDGGGGHYKNEKLFF
>NA|TRBJ2-7|NA|TRBV28
TGTGCCAGCACCCTTGGAGCCCCGACCACCTACGAGCAGTACTTC
CASTLGAPTTYEQYF
>TRBD2|TRBJ2-1|many|TRBV12-3/TRBV12-4
TGTGCCAGCAGTGATGGGACTAGCGGAGATGAGCAGTTCTTC
CASSDGTSGDEQFF
>NA|TRBJ2-6|NA|TRBV10-3
TGTGCCATCAGTGAGTCCACAATCCTGTTGACAGTGGTGGGATCTGGGGCCAACGTCCTGACTTTC
CAISESTILLTVVGSGANVLTF
>NA|TRBJ1-4|NA|TRBV4-1
TGCGCCAGCAGCCAACCCCGGGACGGGAAGAATGAAAAACTGTTTTTT
CASSQPRDGKNEKLFF
>NA|TRBJ2-7|NA|TRBV30
TGTGCCTGGGTAACAGGTTTGTACGAGCAGTACTTC
CAWVTGLYEQYF
>TRBD2|TRBJ2-1|many|TRBV5-1
TGCGCCAGCAGCACCCTATACAGCGGGGTCTCCTACAATGAGCAGTTCTTC
CASSTLYSGVSYNEQFF
>NA|TRBJ2-7|many|TRBV29-1
TGCAGCTCCGACAGGAAGACCTACGAGCAGTACTTC
CSSDRKTYEQYF
>NA|TRBJ2-5|many|TRBV10-3
TGTGCCATCGGTCAGAAGACCCAGTACTTC
CAIGQKTQYF
>TRBD1|TRBJ2-4|NA|TRBV6-1
TGTGCCAGCAGGGGGACAGATACTCTAGCCAAAAACATTCAGTACTTC
CASRGTDTLAKNIQYF
>NA|TRBJ2-1|many|TRBV20-1
TGCAGTGCTAGAGACCTAACTAGGAGCAATGAGCAGTTCTTC
CSARDLTRSNEQFF
>NA|TRBJ1-5|NA|TRBV20-1
TGCAGTGCTGCCCAGGCAGCTACTAATCAGCCCCAGCATTTT
CSAAQAATNQPQHF
>TRBD1|TRBJ2-3|NA|TRBV19
TGTGCCAGTAGTTCCGGGACAGGAAATACGCAGTATTTT
CASSSGTGNTQYF
>NA|TRBJ2-5|few|TRBV13
TGTGCCAGCAGCTATAGTGGCCCCGGGGAGACCCAGTACTTC
CASSYSGPGETQYF
>TRBD2|TRBJ2-1|NA|TRBV6-1
TGTGCCAGCAGTGAGTGGGCTAGCGGGACCGATGAGCAGTTCTTC
CASSEWASGTDEQFF
>TRBD1|TRBJ1-2|NA|TRBV12-3/TRBV12-4
TGTGCCAGCGGGGACAGGGGGCGCCGGGGCTACACCTTC
CASGDRGRRGYTF
>TRBD1|TRBJ1-2|NA|TRBV9
TGTGCCAGCAGCTCAAGGACAGGGTCCTATGGCTACACCTTC
CASSSRTGSYGYTF
>NA|TRBJ2-7|many|TRBV10-3
TGTGCCATTGGATCGACAGACTACGAGCAGTACTTC
CAIGSTDYEQYF
>TRBD2|TRBJ2-1|NA|TRBV6-1
TGTGCCAGCAACCCATGGGGACTAGCGGGAGGGCGTTACTACAATGAGCAGTTCTTC
CASNPWGLAGGRYYNEQFF
>NA|TRBJ2-5|many|TRBV2
TGTGCCAGAGACGGGCTCCGGGGGGAGACCCAGTACTTC
CARDGLRGETQYF
>TRBD1|TRBJ1-3|many|TRBV6-1
TGTGCCAGCAGTGAATCCACAGGGGGGCTAGGAAACACCATATATTTT
CASSESTGGLGNTIYF
>NA|TRBJ2-1|many|TRBV7-2
TGTGCCAGCAGCCTAAATCAGGGTGAGCAGTTCTTC
CASSLNQGEQFF
>TRBD1|TRBJ1-4|few|TRBV20-1
TGCAGTGCTCCCCAGGGGGGCAATAATGAAAAACTGTTTTTT
CSAPQGGNNEKLFF
>NA|TRBJ2-1|many|TRBV24-1
TGTGCCACCAGTGATGGGGCGGGCAATGAGCAGTTCTTC
CATSDGAGNEQFF
>NA|TRBJ2-1|few|TRBV29-1
TGCAGCGTTGGTTCTAGCCGGGGAAGGGAGCAGTTCTTC
CSVGSSRGREQFF
>TRBD2|TRBJ2-1|NA|TRBV3-1
TGTGCCAGCAGCCCCGGTATTGGGACTAGCGTTGAGCAGTTCTTC
CASSPGIGTSVEQFF
>NA|TRBJ2-7|many|TRBV2
TGTGCCATCCGCCCTGGCAGCTACGAGCAGTACTTC
CAIRPGSYEQYF
>NA|TRBJ1-5|NA|TRBV10-1
TGCGCCAGCAGTGAAGCAGAAAATAGCAATCAGCCCCAGCATTTT
CASSEAENSNQPQHF
>NA|TRBJ2-6|NA|TRBV7-9
TGTGCCAGCAGCTTGGAGGGGGCAACTGGGGCCAACGTCCTGACTTTC
CASSLEGATGANVLTF
>NA|TRBJ2-3|many|TRBV10-3
TGTGCCACTTCGGGTTTTGACACAGATACGCAGTATTTT
CATSGFDTDTQYF
>TRBD2|TRBJ2-7|many|TRBV20-1
TGCAGTGCTAGAGTGGCGGGAGGGCGGTCCGAGCAGTACTTC
CSARVAGGRSEQYF
>TRBD2|TRBJ2-7|NA|TRBV13
TGTGCCAGCAGCCCCCGCCGGACTAGCGGGAGGGCCTACGAGCAGTACTTC
CASSPRRTSGRAYEQYF
>NA|TRBJ2-3|few|TRBV10-3
TGTGCCATCAGCCCCAGGGTTAGCACAGATACGCAGTATTTT
CAISPRVSTDTQYF
>TRBD1|TRBJ2-7|many|TRBV6-1
TGTGCCAGCAACGAAGGGGGCCTTCGGTCCTACGAGCAGTACTTC
CASNEGGLRSYEQYF
>TRBD1|TRBJ2-7|NA|TRBV29-1
TGCAGCGTTGAAGAAGGACAGGGGGCCCCCTCCTACGAGCAGTACTTC
CSVEEGQGAPSYEQYF
>NA|TRBJ2-7|few|TRBV7-2
TGTGCCAGCAGCCAGGGGACTGTCACCTACGAGCAGTACTTC
CASSQGTVTYEQYF
>TRBD1|TRBJ1-4|NA|TRBV10-3
TGTGCCATCAGATCAGGGGGACAACTGTTTTTT
CAIRSGGQLFF
>TRBD2|TRBJ2-1|NA|TRBV20-1
TGCAGTGCTAGGGAACCGGGACTAGCGGACAATGAGCAGTTCTTC
CSAREPGLADNEQFF
>TRBD2|TRBJ2-7|many|TRBV7-2
TGTGCCAGCTCCCCGGGGCGGACTAGCGGGAGTAAGTACTTC
CASSPGRTSGSKYF
>TRBD1|TRBJ2-3|NA|TRBV2
TGTGCCAGCAGGCCGGGACAGCCAACAGATACGCAGTATTTT
CASRPGQPTDTQYF
>NA|TRBJ1-6|NA|TRBV7-9
TGTGCCAGCAGCCGGGACGGCAATTCACCCCTCCACTTT
CASSRDGNSPLHF
>TRBD2|TRBJ2-5|many|TRBV28
TGTGCCAGCAGTCAAGGGGATACTAGCGCGGAGACCCAGTACTTC
CASSQGDTSAETQYF
>NA|TRBJ2-2|many|TRBV7-2
TGTGCCAGCAGCTTCTCCTCAGGCACCGGGGAGCTGTTTTTT
CASSFSSGTGELFF
>NA|TRBJ2-4|many|TRBV24-1
TGTGCCACCAGGGGATGCATAGGGTTCGCGGGAAACATTCAGTACTTC
CATRGCIGFAGNIQYF
>TRBD2|TRBJ2-1|few|TRBV27
TGTGCCAGCAGTCCAAGGCCTAGCGGGAGAAATGAGCAGTTCTTC
CASSPRPSGRNEQFF
>TRBD1|TRBJ2-5|many|TRBV24-1
TGTGCCACCAGTGATCCCCTGCCGGGACAGGGGGAGACCCAGTACTTC
CATSDPLPGQGETQYF